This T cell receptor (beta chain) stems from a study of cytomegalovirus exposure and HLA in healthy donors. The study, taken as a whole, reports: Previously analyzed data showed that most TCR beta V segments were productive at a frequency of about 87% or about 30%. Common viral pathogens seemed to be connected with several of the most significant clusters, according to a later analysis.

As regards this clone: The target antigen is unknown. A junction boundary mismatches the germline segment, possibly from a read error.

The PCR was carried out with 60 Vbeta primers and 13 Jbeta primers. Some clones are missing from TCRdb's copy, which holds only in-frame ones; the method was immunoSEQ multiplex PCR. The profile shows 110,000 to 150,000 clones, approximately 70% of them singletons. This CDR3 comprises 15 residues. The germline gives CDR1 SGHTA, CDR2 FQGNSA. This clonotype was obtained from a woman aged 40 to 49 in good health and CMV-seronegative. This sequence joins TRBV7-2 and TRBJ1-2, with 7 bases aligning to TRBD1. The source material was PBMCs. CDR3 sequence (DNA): TGTGCCAGCAGTCCTACCCTACAGGGGCCTTCCCCTTCTTCATTC. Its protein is CASSPTLQGPSPSSF.